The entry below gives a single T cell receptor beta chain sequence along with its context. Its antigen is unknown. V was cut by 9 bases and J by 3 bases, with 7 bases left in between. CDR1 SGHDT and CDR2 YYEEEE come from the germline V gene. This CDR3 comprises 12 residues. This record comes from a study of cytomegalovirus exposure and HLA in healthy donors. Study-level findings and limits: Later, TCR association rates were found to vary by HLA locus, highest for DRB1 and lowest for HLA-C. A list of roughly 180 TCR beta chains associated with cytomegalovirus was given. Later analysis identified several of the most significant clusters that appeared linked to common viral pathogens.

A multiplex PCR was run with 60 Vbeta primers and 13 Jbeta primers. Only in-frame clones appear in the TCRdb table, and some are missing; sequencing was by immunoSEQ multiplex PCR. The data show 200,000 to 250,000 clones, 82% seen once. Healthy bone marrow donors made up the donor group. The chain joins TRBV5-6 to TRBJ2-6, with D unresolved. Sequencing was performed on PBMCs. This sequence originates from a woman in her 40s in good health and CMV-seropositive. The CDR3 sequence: CATRLGANVLTF. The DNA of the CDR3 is TGTGCCACCCGTCTTGGGGCCAACGTCCTGACTTTC.